Listed below are T cell receptor beta chains from one sample, sequenced in a study of CD8+ T cells in alopecia areata. Profiling relied on immunoSEQ multiplex PCR, and the TCRdb table lists in-frame clones only, not all of them. The data show roughly 220,000 clones, 66% seen once. Material: CD4+ T cells sorted from blood, obtained between weeks 44 and 45, from a patient treated with tofacitinib. These TCRs come from a human donor with alopecia areata. The CDR3 runs from the conserved cysteine through the conserved F or W. The D gene is left open where the match is weak. Size is stated for part of the rows, as once, few or many counts, or as a class when the clone is expanded.

V gene,D gene,clone size,J gene,CDR3 DNA,CDR3 protein
TRBV5-5,NA,NA,TRBJ2-7,TGTGCCAGCAGTCGACAGGACTACGAGCAGTACTTC,CASSRQDYEQYF
TRBV4-3,NA,NA,TRBJ2-6,TGCGCCAGCAGCCAAGATCCCCCCATACAGGGTTACTCTGGGGCCAACGTCCTGACTTTC,CASSQDPPIQGYSGANVLTF
TRBV5-1,NA,NA,TRBJ1-1,TGCGCCAGCAGCTTTGATGGCCAGCTGAACACTGAAGCTTTCTTT,CASSFDGQLNTEAFF
TRBV29-1,NA,once,TRBJ2-3,TGCAGCGTGGGGGGCCGGGGAGATACGCAGTATTTT,CSVGGRGDTQYF
TRBV4-1,NA,NA,TRBJ2-6,TGCGCCAGCAGCCATCAAAGCGTCTCTGGGGCCAACGTCCTGACTTTC,CASSHQSVSGANVLTF
TRBV18,TRBD1,NA,TRBJ1-2,TGTGCCAGCTCACCAGGACAACAGGGGTCCGCCTATGGCTACACCTTC,CASSPGQQGSAYGYTF
TRBV29-1,NA,NA,TRBJ2-4,TGCAGCGGGGGTCGAGGGGCCGGAAACATTCAGTACTTC,CSGGRGAGNIQYF
TRBV7-9,TRBD2,NA,TRBJ2-3,TGTGCCAGCAGCCCGGGGGGGCTAAGTCTGGGAGATACGCAGTATTTT,CASSPGGLSLGDTQYF
TRBV9,NA,NA,TRBJ2-3,TGTGCCAGCAGCCGGACGGGAGCTACCACAGATACGCAGTATTTT,CASSRTGATTDTQYF
TRBV30,TRBD1,NA,TRBJ1-4,TGTGCCTGGAGTGGGACAGGGAGTTTCACCGGAACTAATGAAAAACTGTTTTTT,CAWSGTGSFTGTNEKLFF
TRBV29-1,NA,NA,TRBJ1-2,TGCAGCGTTGAACCGGACTATGGCTACACCTTC,CSVEPDYGYTF
TRBV25-1,TRBD1,NA,TRBJ2-7,TGTGCCAGCAGGGACAGGGGGACCTACGAGCAGTACTTC,CASRDRGTYEQYF
TRBV7-8,NA,few,TRBJ2-2,TGTGCCAGCAGCTTAGCGACCCGGGGCTCGAACACCGGGGAGCTGTTTTTT,CASSLATRGSNTGELFF
TRBV7-2,NA,NA,TRBJ2-4,TGTGCCAGCAGCTCACTTCTCTTAGGTAGCGACAAAAACATTCAGTACTTC,CASSSLLLGSDKNIQYF
TRBV7-2,NA,NA,TRBJ2-7,TGTGCCAGCAGCAAAGAGGCAGAGGGGTTGCAGTACTTC,CASSKEAEGLQYF
TRBV7-3,TRBD1,NA,TRBJ1-6,TGTGCCAGCAGCTTATCTGGGACAGGGAAATCACCCCTCCACTTT,CASSLSGTGKSPLHF
TRBV7-2,NA,NA,TRBJ2-1,TGTGCCAGCAGCTCCCAGGGCCAGAACTCAGTGCAGTTCTTC,CASSSQGQNSVQFF
TRBV5-1,NA,few,TRBJ1-1,TGCGCCAGCTCTCGGACCGGTGGGTCCACTGAAGCTTTCTTT,CASSRTGGSTEAFF
TRBV19,NA,NA,TRBJ1-5,TGTGCCAGCCGTGGGGGGCCCAATCAGCCCCAGCATTTT,CASRGGPNQPQHF
TRBV29-1,NA,NA,TRBJ1-1,TGCAGCGTTCATAACGGGGGAATGAACACTGAAGCTTTCTTT,CSVHNGGMNTEAFF
TRBV5-1,NA,NA,TRBJ1-2,TGCGCCAGCAGCTTGGGGACAGACTATGGCTACACCTTC,CASSLGTDYGYTF
TRBV29-1,TRBD1,NA,TRBJ2-1,TGCAGCGTTGTGTTCCCAAACTGGGGACAGGTGGTAAATGAGCAGTTCTTC,CSVVFPNWGQVVNEQFF
TRBV19,TRBD1,NA,TRBJ1-5,TGTGCCAGTAGTATCAGGGGACAGGGGATAAGCAATCAGCCCCAGCATTTT,CASSIRGQGISNQPQHF
TRBV29-1,TRBD1,NA,TRBJ2-2,TGCAGCGTTTCTTTCGGACAGGGAAACACCGGGGAGCTGTTTTTT,CSVSFGQGNTGELFF
TRBV19,NA,NA,TRBJ2-3,TGTGCCAGTAGTTGGAGGGACACAGATACGCAGTATTTT,CASSWRDTDTQYF
TRBV29-1,NA,few,TRBJ2-7,TGCAGCGCCAAGACCCAATCGGACCGAGCCTACGAGCAGTACTTC,CSAKTQSDRAYEQYF
TRBV9,TRBD1,NA,TRBJ2-1,TGTGCCAGCAGCCCCAGGGGAGGACAGGGGGCTGAGTATGAGCAGTTCTTC,CASSPRGGQGAEYEQFF
TRBV29-1,NA,NA,TRBJ1-1,TGCAGCGTTGAAAGGGGTATGGTGAACACTGAAGCTTTCTTT,CSVERGMVNTEAFF
TRBV5-1,NA,few,TRBJ1-6,TGCGCCAGCAGCCCAACGACAGGAACTAATTCACCCCTCCACTTT,CASSPTTGTNSPLHF
TRBV5-1,TRBD1,NA,TRBJ2-7,TGCGCCAGCAGCGGGACAGGGAGCTACGAGCAGTACTTC,CASSGTGSYEQYF
TRBV2,NA,NA,TRBJ2-7,TGTGCCAGCAGTGAAGCGCGGGACCTGGAAGGTGCGTACTTC,CASSEARDLEGAYF
TRBV5-6,NA,once,TRBJ2-3,TGTGCCAGCAGCTTGAACGCAGATACGCAGTATTTT,CASSLNADTQYF
TRBV5-1,TRBD1,NA,TRBJ1-5,TGCGCCAGCGCCGAGGGGGCTGGCCAGCCCCAGCATTTT,CASAEGAGQPQHF
TRBV25-1,NA,NA,TRBJ2-1,TGTGCCAGCAGTGAAACTTTGACAGGCCCCTACAATGAGCAGTTCTTC,CASSETLTGPYNEQFF
TRBV6-1,TRBD2,NA,TRBJ2-3,TGTGCCAGCAGTGGGACCGGGACTAGCGGCGCGGAGCGGTATACGCAGTATTTT,CASSGTGTSGAERYTQYF
TRBV18,TRBD2,NA,TRBJ2-3,TGTGCCAGCTCACCTGTCGCGACTAGCGGGGGGAGCCGCACAGATACGCAGTATTTT,CASSPVATSGGSRTDTQYF
TRBV15,NA,once,TRBJ1-5,TGTGCCACCAGCAGAGATGGGGGGTATAGCAATCAGCCCCAGCATTTT,CATSRDGGYSNQPQHF
TRBV30,TRBD1,NA,TRBJ1-2,TGTGCCTGGAGTCGTCAGGGGGTTTCTGGCTACACCTTC,CAWSRQGVSGYTF
TRBV2,NA,NA,TRBJ2-1,TGTGCCAGCAAAAGCGGGCGCAAGGGAGTTGAGGAGCAGTTCTTC,CASKSGRKGVEEQFF
TRBV5-1,TRBD2,NA,TRBJ2-1,TGCGCCAGCAGCTCGAGCTGGACTAGCGGGGGGACCTACAATGAGCAGTTCTTC,CASSSSWTSGGTYNEQFF
TRBV5-1,NA,NA,TRBJ1-1,TGCGCCAGCAGCAGGGTGAACACTGAAGCTTTCTTT,CASSRVNTEAFF
TRBV25-1,TRBD2,NA,TRBJ2-3,TGTGCCAGCAGTTCCAGCGGGGCAACAGATACGCAGTATTTT,CASSSSGATDTQYF
TRBV27,TRBD1,few,TRBJ1-6,TGTGCCAGCAGACTTAGCGCCGGGACAGGTAGCGGTTCACCCCTCCACTTT,CASRLSAGTGSGSPLHF
TRBV11-2,NA,few,TRBJ1-1,TGTGCCAGCAGCTTAGATATTCAAGTGACAGCTTTCTTT,CASSLDIQVTAFF
TRBV6-5,NA,NA,TRBJ1-1,TGTGCCAGCAGTTACGCGGGAAACGCTGAAGCTTTCTTT,CASSYAGNAEAFF
TRBV6-1,NA,NA,TRBJ1-1,TGTGCCAGCAGAGCGTCAGAAGCTTTCTTT,CASRASEAFF
TRBV7-2,NA,NA,TRBJ2-3,TGTGCCAGCAGCGCGACCAGTACGGCAGATACGCAGTATTTT,CASSATSTADTQYF
TRBV6-5,NA,few,TRBJ1-2,TGTGCCAGCAGTTACAAAGGCTACACCTTC,CASSYKGYTF
TRBV14,TRBD1,medium-sized,TRBJ1-4,TGTGCCAGCAGAGGGACAGGGGGCGGTGAAAAACTGTTTTTT,CASRGTGGGEKLFF
TRBV10-3,NA,NA,TRBJ1-2,TGTGCCATCAGTGAGTCGAACAGGCATGGCTACACCTTC,CAISESNRHGYTF
TRBV5-6,NA,NA,TRBJ2-3,TGTGCCAGCAGCTTGTTTGATTATGCAGATACGCAGTATTTT,CASSLFDYADTQYF
TRBV4-3,TRBD1,NA,TRBJ2-2,TGCGCCAGCAGCCAAGAACCGGGACAGGCCGGGGAGCTGTTTTTT,CASSQEPGQAGELFF